This T cell receptor beta chain stems from a study of cytomegalovirus exposure and HLA in healthy donors (dated by TCRdb to 2015 to 2018). Regarding the research as a whole: An earlier analysis of about 530 of the donors reported around 280 Gb of sequence data and 117 million unique TCR beta sequences obtained from around 180 million T cells. An early release that covered 640 HLA-typed donors contained about 300 gigabases of sequencing data and tens of millions of unique TCR sequences. Of the roughly 430 genotyped donors, approximately 83% fell in the genetic ancestry cluster associated with self-reported Caucasian donors. The aim of the study was to test whether cataloging public T cell receptors could identify signatures of past pathogen exposure. The study profiled the T cell repertoires of around 700 subjects by immunosequencing and related them to cytomegalovirus serostatus. A separate validation cohort of roughly 130 different subjects was used in addition to the 666-subject first cohort. To predict cytomegalovirus infection status, the study combined high-throughput TCR immunosequencing, statistical association of individual TCRs with disease status, and machine learning. A later analysis re-analyzed previously published TCR beta repertoires from 650 to 800 donors and added high-resolution HLA genotyping to study TCR occurrence patterns. Rather than using new phenotypic data, the later analysis identified candidate immune exposures from TCR beta sequences and from how often those sequences occurred across donors. An earlier analysis of approximately 640 of the donors applied high-throughput TCR beta sequencing to assess whether each TCR beta V gene segment acted as functional or pseudogenic. Donor age, sex, ethnicity and CMV serostatus were compiled together with the repertoire data. A later genetic analysis used genome-wide SNP genotypes for about 65% of the roughly 670 donors, treating that subset as a discovery cohort. Every repertoire in the discovery cohort had been generated on one and the same sequencing platform. Class I and class II HLA loci were covered by the typing at four-digit resolution. The number of donors typed differed by locus, with roughly 620-640 for A, B, C, DRB1 and DQB1, roughly 550 for DQA1, 600 to 610 for DPA1, and about 450 for DPB1. Roughly 5 DR-DQ haplotypes were handled as single units for association and clustering, since linkage in the cohort was strong. Among a few hundred genotyped donors of the cohort, an average of approximately 250,000 unique TCR beta nucleotide sequences were sequenced per donor, roughly 18% of them non-productive. Study-level results and caveats: Compared with the roughly 670-donor mean, donors in an Asian-associated ancestry cluster had fewer N-insertions in productive TCRs, according to a later genetic analysis. A later analysis reported that several top co-occurrence clusters appeared linked to parvovirus B19, influenza, CMV and Epstein-Barr virus. Across donors, most TCR sequences were observed very rarely, whereas some public TCRs were present in many individuals. In a later analysis, HLA-associated TCR beta chains showed more clonal expansion and lower generation probabilities than non-associated chains that were equally common. Some IMGT-functional V segments, including TRBV6-2 and TRBV6-3, could not be distinguished by the 87-base-pair reads and were therefore excluded. For the cohort, immune exposure information was limited to CMV serostatus. According to a later analysis, most CMV-associated TCR beta chains appeared to be HLA-restricted, and the HLA associations seemed to be driven largely by CMV exposure. Roughly uniform sequencing depth across donors was assumed in presence/absence analyses, although this assumption may not hold. A further reported finding was that TCR beta sequences accurately predicted the HLA-A and HLA-B alleles for most subjects in the first cohort. Assigning TCR associations to individual alleles was difficult when HLA alleles, especially DR and DQ, strongly co-occurred. A few of the identified cytomegalovirus-associated TCR beta chains were confirmed in vitro to be specific for cytomegalovirus antigens. A later genetic analysis associated a missense DCLRE1C variant with V-gene and J-gene trimming of TCR beta chains, and an independent cohort replicated the association. In a later analysis, the rate of TCR association differed among HLA loci, with DRB1 alleles having the most associated TCRs and HLA-C alleles having the fewest. A later analysis associated around 16,000 TCR beta sequences with specific HLA alleles at a false discovery rate of 0.05. In this cohort, only TCR beta chains were sequenced, and detectable features were limited by the absence of alpha or paired-chain data. The classifier was reported to diagnose cytomegalovirus status with high specificity and sensitivity in both the original and validation cohorts. A cluster of highly shared sequence variants was judged likely to be a technical artifact of the sequencing pipeline. It was suggested by the authors that the approach could potentially be generalized to other disease states and immunological phenotypes. A total of 164 TCR beta chains were listed by the study as associated with cytomegalovirus. Broadly in line with IMGT annotations, most TCR beta V segments showed up in productive rearrangements about 87% or about 30% of the time in an earlier analysis of 587 of the donors. Because counts were too low, some 16 rarely observed V segments, including chromosome 9 orphons, were excluded from the earlier analysis of some 540 of the donors. Because HLA typing was unavailable for some donors at each locus, only the typed subset was used in association tests. Linkage disequilibrium might explain the correlated functional status among segregating V segments, but an unknown experimental factor could not be excluded.

The CDR3 has 13 amino acids, counting the end cysteine and phenylalanine. This entry keeps only the CDR3 DNA: 39 bases, framed from base 1. The V end gives up 7 bases and the J end 4 bases, leaving 6 bases in the junction not matched to a gene. Looking up the germline V gene yields CDR1 SGHNT and CDR2 YENEEA. In total, 666 healthy bone marrow donors made up the cohort. At the time of sampling, all cohort members were nominally healthy, though unrecorded immune exposures were likely present. The donor tested CMV seropositive and was one of the 289 seropositive cohort members. A peripheral blood sample was provided by each donor, and peripheral blood mononuclear cells were used for TCR beta sequencing. The Qiagen DNeasy Blood Extraction Kit was used to extract genomic DNA from the blood cell samples. Concerning this clone: Its antigen is not yet known. No base qualities exist here, and no much larger clone lies one base off it.

Library construction relied on the immunoSEQ multiplex PCR assay. A mixture of 60 forward primers for TCR Vbeta segments and 13 reverse primers for TCR Jbeta segments was used in the multiplex PCR. The CDR3 region of rearranged TCR beta genes was amplified from genomic DNA by a multiplex PCR assay. On the Illumina HiSeq System, the amplified TCR beta libraries were sequenced as 87-base-pair reads. The published analysis was carried out like this. A later analysis tallied tens of millions of unique TCR beta chains across the 550 to 850 repertoires, and some 12 million of those chains were shared by two or more donors. Raw reads were error-corrected and collapsed into unique sequences by a nearest-neighbor algorithm in which closely related sequences were merged to remove PCR and sequencing errors. CDR3 sequences were aligned to IMGT reference sequences to assign V, D and J gene segments. For a sequence to be retained, a match of at least six nucleotides to both a V gene segment and a J gene segment was required. Rearrangements were classified as productive when the CDR3 lacked stop codons and remained in frame with V and J, and all other rearrangements were classified as non-productive. Following IMGT convention, CDR3 was defined as the stretch from the second conserved V-encoded cysteine to the conserved J-encoded phenylalanine. Sequences without an unambiguous match to a single V gene segment were excluded from the earlier analysis of several hundred of the donors. In an earlier analysis of approximately 550 of the donors, V segments were called functional above 56.7% productive rearrangements and were called segregating when the between-donor standard deviation exceeded 5%. A statistical classification framework was developed to diagnose cytomegalovirus status using the catalog of TCR beta chain sequences. A later analysis assigned V and J genes by comparing TCR nucleotide sequences with IMGT/GENE-DB human TR gene sequences. In a later analysis, CDR3 sequences and most-parsimonious VDJ recombination scenarios were assigned using the TCRdist pipeline. In a later analysis, each TCR beta chain was defined by its CDR3 amino acid sequence together with its V-gene family, and reads lacking a unique V-gene family were excluded. As a way to deal with suspected cross-contamination and a sequencing artifact, a later analysis dropped roughly 620 nucleotide sequences that were highly shared and had low generation probability. For each public chain, a later analysis derived a clonal expansion index from normalized ranks of inferred template counts within each repertoire. A later analysis computed generation probabilities with a VDJ recombination model fitted to out-of-frame rearrangements, and checked the results against IGoR. In a later analysis, TCR-TCR, TCR-HLA and TCR-CMV co-occurrence was scored with hypergeometric tests, and a repertoire-size bias correction was applied to TCR pairs. False discovery rates were estimated in a later analysis by permuting HLA or CMV assignments 20 times. In a later analysis, co-occurring TCRs were grouped with DBSCAN, and TCRdist sequence similarity was added when clustering was performed within HLA-allele-positive subsets. Repertoires with fewer than 30,000 or more than 120,000 public chains were left out of co-occurrence clustering, as were about 5 repertoires with anomalous nucleotide sharing. As stored in TCRdb, this immuneACCESS dataset retains in-frame rearrangements with V and J assigned. A fraction of the clones does not appear; measured against another copy, unresolved V genes explain less than half of the discrepancy, and the remainder lacks a known reason. V, J and clone size reflect that table, while D and trimming were determined from the DNA. This sample has some 170,000 clones in its table, and over 60% of those were observed once. The top ten clones comprise 5% to 8% of the sample.

This clonotype originated in a man aged 35 to 55 in good health and CMV-seropositive. The V and J segments used are TRBV11-3 and TRBJ1-1, with 7 bases in between that match TRBD1. What was sequenced was PBMCs. Read as DNA, the sequence is TGTGCCAGCATCGAACAGGGGTCCACTGAAGCTTTCTTT. The encoded protein is CASIEQGSTEAFF.